This is a list of T cell receptor beta chains from one sample in a study of T-cell reconstitution after alpha-beta-depleted transplantation in children. TCRdb re-called the PCR reads through MiXCR, storing one row per CDR3 protein. The sample holds roughly 500,000 distinct CDR3 sequences; approximately 29% are singletons and the top ten take around 2.3%. Sequenced material: PBMCs from the stem cell graft donor, taken from the stem cell graft. The receptors derive from a human donor who donated a stem cell graft to a child with aplastic anemia. Both conserved end residues are part of each CDR3. Fields, in order: J gene, D gene, clone size, V gene, CDR3 DNA, CDR3 protein. A D gene is named only where the DNA matches it firmly. The size field is filled for only some rows; it gives once, few, many or a size class.

>TRBJ2-3|NA|NA|TRBV25-1
TGTGCCAGCAGTCCCGGCGGGGAGACTGGCACAGATACGCAGTATTTT
CASSPGGETGTDTQYF
>TRBJ1-4|NA|NA|TRBV30
TGTGCCTGGGCTCCCGGCGGCTATGAAAAACTGTTTTTT
CAWAPGGYEKLFF
>TRBJ2-1|NA|NA|TRBV5-6
TGTGCCAGCAGCTTGGCTCGGTGGCAGAGATACAATGAGCAGTTCTTC
CASSLARWQRYNEQFF
>TRBJ2-7|NA|few|TRBV12-3/TRBV12-4
TGTGCCAGCAGTTTTGTGGTACGCGGGGTGGGTAACGAGCAGTACTTC
CASSFVVRGVGNEQYF
>TRBJ1-5|TRBD1|NA|TRBV6-5
TGTGCCAGCAGTTACGGGGGGAGAGGGACAGACAGGTTCAATCAGCCCCAGCATTTT
CASSYGGRGTDRFNQPQHF
>TRBJ2-1|NA|NA|TRBV11-2
TGTGCCAGCAGCCCAGCAGATGAGCAGTTCTTC
CASSPADEQFF
>TRBJ2-6|TRBD1|NA|TRBV10-3
TGTGCCATCAGTGGGGGACAGGGGGCAGGGGCCAACGTCCTGACTTTC
CAISGGQGAGANVLTF
>TRBJ1-1|NA|NA|TRBV12-3/TRBV12-4
TGTGCCAGCAGTTTAAAACAAGATAACACTGAAGCTTTCTTT
CASSLKQDNTEAFF
>TRBJ2-7|NA|NA|TRBV7-6
TGTGCCAGCAGCCCAACGCAGGTTGATAGCGCCTACGAGCAGTACTTC
CASSPTQVDSAYEQYF
>TRBJ1-5|NA|NA|TRBV30
TGTGCCTGGAGTGTAGATACTAGCAATCAGCCCCAGCATTTT
CAWSVDTSNQPQHF
>TRBJ1-2|TRBD1|few|TRBV7-9
TGTGCCAGCAGCTCGGGACAGGGGGCGCAGTCAGGTTATGGCTACACCTTC
CASSSGQGAQSGYGYTF
>TRBJ2-7|NA|NA|TRBV25-1
TGTGCCAGCAGTGAAACAGGGACTGAGGGCTACGAGCAGTACTTC
CASSETGTEGYEQYF
>TRBJ1-3|NA|NA|TRBV7-6
TGTGCCAGCAGCTTAGCGAGGGGAGCTGGAAACACCATATATTTT
CASSLARGAGNTIYF
>TRBJ1-3|NA|NA|TRBV29-1
TGCAGCGTTGCCCCCAGGGGATCGATTGGAAACACCATATATTTT
CSVAPRGSIGNTIYF
>TRBJ1-1|NA|NA|TRBV12-3/TRBV12-4
TGTGCCAGCAGTTTAGGTTTCCGGCGCGGCGATGTGAACACTGAAGCTTTCTTT
CASSLGFRRGDVNTEAFF
>TRBJ2-4|NA|NA|TRBV29-1
TGCAGCGTTGTAGCTGCACTGAAAAACATTCAGTACTTC
CSVVAALKNIQYF
>TRBJ1-2|NA|few|TRBV10-3
TGTGCCATCGGGGGGAACGATGGCTACACCTTC
CAIGGNDGYTF
>TRBJ1-2|NA|NA|TRBV20-1
TGCAGTGCTAGCGACAGGCGTGACTATGGCTACACCTTC
CSASDRRDYGYTF
>TRBJ1-1|TRBD1|NA|TRBV5-1
TGCGCCAGCAGCCGAGGGGACAGGGGGAACACTGAAGCTTTCTTT
CASSRGDRGNTEAFF
>TRBJ2-3|NA|NA|TRBV29-1
TGCAGCGTTGAAATAGCCCCAGATACGCAGTATTTT
CSVEIAPDTQYF
>TRBJ2-7|TRBD2|few|TRBV20-1
TGCAGTGCTAGAGAAACTAGCGGGACCGGGGAGCAGTACTTC
CSARETSGTGEQYF
>TRBJ2-3|TRBD1|few|TRBV7-9
TGTGCCAGCAGCACCTCGACAGGGTCGGCAGATACGCAGTATTTT
CASSTSTGSADTQYF
>TRBJ1-3|NA|NA|TRBV5-4
TGTGCCAGCAGCTTGGGAGGCCCAGGCTCTGGAAACACCATATATTTT
CASSLGGPGSGNTIYF
>TRBJ1-5|NA|NA|TRBV7-2
TGTGCCAGCAGCTTGGCAGGGTATGGCAATCAGCCCCAGCATTTT
CASSLAGYGNQPQHF
>TRBJ2-1|NA|few|TRBV12-3/TRBV12-4
TGTGCCAGCAGCCCACGGACGGGCGGAAGGAATGAGCAGTTCTTC
CASSPRTGGRNEQFF
>TRBJ1-6|NA|NA|TRBV20-1
TGCAGTGCTAGAGATCTCAGGGAAGGGGTGTGGTCACCCCTCCACTTT
CSARDLREGVWSPLHF
>TRBJ1-2|NA|few|TRBV20-1
TGCAGTGCTAGATGGCAGGCGGCTGGCTACACCTTC
CSARWQAAGYTF
>TRBJ2-7|NA|NA|TRBV20-1
TGCAGTGCCGTCGACAGAAAATCCTACGAGCAGTACTTC
CSAVDRKSYEQYF
>TRBJ1-4|NA|NA|TRBV12-3/TRBV12-4
TGTGCCAGCAGTTTCCGTGGCCGCCTTAATGAAAAACTGTTTTTT
CASSFRGRLNEKLFF